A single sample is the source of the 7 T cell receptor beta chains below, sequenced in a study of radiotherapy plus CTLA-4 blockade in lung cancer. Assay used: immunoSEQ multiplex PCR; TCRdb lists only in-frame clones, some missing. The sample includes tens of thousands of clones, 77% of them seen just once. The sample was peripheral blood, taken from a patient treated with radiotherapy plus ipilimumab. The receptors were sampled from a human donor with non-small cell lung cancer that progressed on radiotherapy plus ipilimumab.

The CDR3 DNA reads TGCGCCAGCAGCTTGGTGGGGGACCGGGAGACCCAGTACTTC. This encodes CASSLVGDRETQYF. The chain uses TRBV5-1 and TRBJ2-5; the D gene could be TRBD1 or TRBD2 (5 bases each). This CDR3 contains 14 residues. Deletions cut 0 bases from V and 5 bases from J, with 11 bases between. Germline V lookup: CDR1 SGHRS, CDR2 YFSETQ.

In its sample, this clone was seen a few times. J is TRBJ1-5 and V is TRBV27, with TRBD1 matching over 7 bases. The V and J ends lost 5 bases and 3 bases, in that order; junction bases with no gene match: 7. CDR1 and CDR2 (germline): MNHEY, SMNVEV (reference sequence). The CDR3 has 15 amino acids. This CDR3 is CASSPDRASNQPQHF. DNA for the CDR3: TGTGCCAGCAGTCCCGACAGGGCGTCCAATCAGCCCCAGCATTTT.

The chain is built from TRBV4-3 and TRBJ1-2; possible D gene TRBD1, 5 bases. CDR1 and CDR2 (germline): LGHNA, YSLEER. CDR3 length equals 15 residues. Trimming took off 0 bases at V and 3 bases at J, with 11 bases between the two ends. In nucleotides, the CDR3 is TGCGCCAGCAGCCAAGATTGGGGGAACCACTATGGCTACACCTTC. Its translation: CASSQDWGNHYGYTF.

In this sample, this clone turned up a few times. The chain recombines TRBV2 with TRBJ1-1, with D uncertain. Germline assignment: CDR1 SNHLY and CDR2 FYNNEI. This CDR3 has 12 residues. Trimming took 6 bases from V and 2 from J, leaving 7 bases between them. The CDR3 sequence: CASSRSNTEAFF. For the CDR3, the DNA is TGTGCCAGCAGCAGGTCCAACACTGAAGCTTTCTTT.

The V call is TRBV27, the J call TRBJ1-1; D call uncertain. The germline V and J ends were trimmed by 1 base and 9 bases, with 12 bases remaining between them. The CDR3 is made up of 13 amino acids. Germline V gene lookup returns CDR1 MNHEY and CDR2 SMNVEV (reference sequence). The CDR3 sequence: CASSLFWGTQAFF. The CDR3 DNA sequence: TGTGCCAGCAGTTTATTTTGGGGTACACAAGCTTTCTTT.

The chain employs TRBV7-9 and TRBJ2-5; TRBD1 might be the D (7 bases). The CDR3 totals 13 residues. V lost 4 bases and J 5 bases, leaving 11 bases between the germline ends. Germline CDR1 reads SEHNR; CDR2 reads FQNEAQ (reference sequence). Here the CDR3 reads CASSSQGRETQYF. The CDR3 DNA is TGTGCCAGCAGCTCACAGGGGAGGGAGACCCAGTACTTC.

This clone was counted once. Written as DNA, the CDR3 is TGTGCCAGCAGCTCCAGGGAGGGCACCGGGGAGCTGTTTTTT. Protein: CASSSREGTGELFF. The V and J genes are TRBV11-2 and TRBJ2-2; 7 nucleotides match TRBD2. CDR1 SGHAT and CDR2 FQNNGV come from the germline V gene. The CDR3 has 14 amino acids. The V gene end was trimmed by 4 bases and the J gene end by 4 bases; junction bases not matched to a gene: 3.